This T cell receptor beta chain was sequenced during a study of blood T cell repertoires in COVID-19. Looking at the study overall: Both acute and convalescent COVID-19 samples were obtained from the United States, Italy and Spain.

Libraries were prepared by immunoSEQ multiplex PCR; TCRdb keeps only in-frame clonotypes and omits some of them. This sample carries about 35,000 clones, over 75% of them seen once, and the ten largest clones take 35% to 55%. J lost 6 bases, V lost 2 bases, and 6 bases had no gene match. This CDR3 spans 16 amino acids. Germline V CDR1 and CDR2: SGHTA, FQGNSA. Specimen: peripheral blood. The TCR originated in a human donor in a cohort sampled during active COVID-19. This chain joins TRBV7-2 and TRBJ2-2, with TRBD1 matching 10 bases. The CDR3 sequence: CASSLRDRGTSGELFF. The CDR3 DNA reads as TGTGCCAGCAGCTTAAGGGACAGGGGAACATCCGGGGAGCTGTTTTTT.